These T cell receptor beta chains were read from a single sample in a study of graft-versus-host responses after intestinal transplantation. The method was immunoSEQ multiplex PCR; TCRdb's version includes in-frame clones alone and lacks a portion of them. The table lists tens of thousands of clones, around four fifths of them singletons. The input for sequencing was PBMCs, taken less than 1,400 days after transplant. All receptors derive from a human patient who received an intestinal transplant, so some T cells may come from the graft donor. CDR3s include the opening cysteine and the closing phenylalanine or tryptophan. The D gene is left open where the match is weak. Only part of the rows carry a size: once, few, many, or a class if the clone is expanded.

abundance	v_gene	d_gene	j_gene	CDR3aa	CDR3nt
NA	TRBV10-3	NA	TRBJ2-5	CAISHQETQYF	TGTGCCATCAGCCACCAAGAGACCCAGTACTTC
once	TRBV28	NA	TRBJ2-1	CASSSSLGKGVDEQFF	TGTGCCAGCAGCTCTTCACTAGGAAAAGGGGTTGATGAGCAGTTCTTC
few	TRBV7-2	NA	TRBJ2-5	CASSADLIKTETQYF	TGTGCCAGCAGCGCGGACCTGATAAAGACTGAGACCCAGTACTTC
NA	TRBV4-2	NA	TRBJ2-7	CASSLTRGHSYEQYF	TGTGCCAGCAGCCTCACAAGAGGGCATTCCTACGAGCAGTACTTC
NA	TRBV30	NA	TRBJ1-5	CAWSVRGSPQPQHF	TGTGCCTGGAGTGTACGCGGCAGCCCTCAGCCCCAGCATTTT
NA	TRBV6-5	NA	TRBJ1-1	CASSFEIEAFF	TGTGCCAGCAGTTTCGAGATTGAAGCTTTCTTT
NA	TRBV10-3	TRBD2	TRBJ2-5	CATREREGETQYF	TGTGCCACCAGGGAGCGGGAAGGTGAGACCCAGTACTTC
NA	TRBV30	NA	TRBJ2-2	CAWTRQANTGELFF	TGTGCCTGGACTCGACAGGCCAACACCGGGGAGCTGTTTTTT
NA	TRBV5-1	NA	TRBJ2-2	CASSFIRSGELFF	TGCGCCAGCAGCTTTATCCGGTCGGGGGAGCTGTTTTTT
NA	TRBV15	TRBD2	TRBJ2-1	CATSRVDSGGDRNEQFF	TGTGCCACCAGCAGAGTGGATAGCGGGGGGGATCGCAATGAGCAGTTCTTC
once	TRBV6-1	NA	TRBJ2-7	CASSEWSAYEQYF	TGTGCCAGCAGTGAATGGTCCGCCTACGAGCAGTACTTC
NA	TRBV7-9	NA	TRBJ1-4	CASRPDPPNEKLFF	TGTGCCAGCAGGCCCGACCCCCCTAATGAAAAACTGTTTTTT
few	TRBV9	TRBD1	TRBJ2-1	CASSEYPGTAANEQFF	TGTGCCAGCAGCGAATATCCCGGGACAGCCGCGAATGAGCAGTTCTTC
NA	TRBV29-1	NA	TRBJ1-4	CSVLATLGEKLFF	TGCAGCGTCCTGGCCACCCTGGGGGAAAAACTGTTTTTT
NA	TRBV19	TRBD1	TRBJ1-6	CASSPWGQGDSPLHF	TGTGCCAGTAGTCCTTGGGGGCAGGGGGATTCACCCCTCCACTTT
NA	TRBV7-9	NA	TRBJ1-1	CASSRRLGAKAFF	TGTGCCAGCAGCCGACGGTTGGGGGCTAAAGCTTTCTTT
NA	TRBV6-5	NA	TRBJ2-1	CASSSVRRSSYNEQFF	TGTGCCAGCAGTTCCGTGCGGAGGAGCTCCTACAATGAGCAGTTCTTC
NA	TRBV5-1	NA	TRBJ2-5	CASSLTTSQETQYF	TGCGCCAGCAGCTTGACTACATCCCAAGAGACCCAGTACTTC
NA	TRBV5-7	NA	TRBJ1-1	CASSEGRDTEAFF	TGTGCCAGCAGCGAGGGTCGAGACACTGAAGCTTTCTTT
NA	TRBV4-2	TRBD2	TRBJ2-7	CASSQDPIMAGGSYEQYF	TGTGCCAGCAGCCAAGATCCCATCATGGCGGGAGGATCCTACGAGCAGTACTTC
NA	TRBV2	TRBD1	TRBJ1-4	CASTFSPGQDNEKLFF	TGTGCCAGCACCTTCTCGCCGGGACAGGATAATGAAAAACTGTTTTTT
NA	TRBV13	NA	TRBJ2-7	CASSLRPFIEQYF	TGTGCCAGCAGCTTACGGCCATTTATCGAGCAGTACTTC
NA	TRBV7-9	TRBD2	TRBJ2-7	CASSPVTWTSGSFGVHF	TGTGCCAGCAGCCCCGTTACTTGGACTAGCGGGAGCTTTGGGGTGCACTTC
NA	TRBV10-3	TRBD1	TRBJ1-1	CAISGQAKNTEAFF	TGTGCCATCAGCGGACAGGCTAAGAACACTGAAGCTTTCTTT
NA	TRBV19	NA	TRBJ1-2	CASSLRGGYTF	TGTGCCAGTAGCCTTCGGGGCGGCTACACCTTC
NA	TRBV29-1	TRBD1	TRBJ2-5	CSVEGQGVGETQYF	TGCAGCGTTGAGGGGCAGGGGGTGGGAGAGACCCAGTACTTC
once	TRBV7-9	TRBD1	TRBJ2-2	CASTQGAGTGELFF	TGTGCCAGCACGCAGGGGGCTGGCACCGGGGAGCTGTTTTTT
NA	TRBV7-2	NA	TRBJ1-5	CASSFQGLGNQPQHF	TGTGCCAGCAGTTTTCAGGGGCTGGGCAATCAGCCCCAGCATTTT
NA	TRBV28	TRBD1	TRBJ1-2	CASSLTGPTGYTF	TGTGCCAGCAGTTTGACAGGGCCGACGGGCTACACCTTC
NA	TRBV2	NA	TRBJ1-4	CASGGGATNEKLFF	TGTGCCAGCGGGGGTGGTGCAACTAATGAAAAACTGTTTTTT
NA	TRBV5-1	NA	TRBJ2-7	CASSLDSYQAYEQYF	TGCGCCAGCAGCTTGGACAGTTACCAGGCGTACGAGCAGTACTTC
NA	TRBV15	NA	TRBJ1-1	CATSRGGKGTEAFF	TGTGCCACCAGCAGAGGAGGGAAGGGGACTGAAGCTTTCTTT
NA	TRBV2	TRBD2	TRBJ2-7	CASSEASGGPQYF	TGTGCCAGCAGTGAGGCTAGCGGGGGGCCGCAGTACTTC
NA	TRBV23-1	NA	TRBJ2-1	CASSQWMSNEQFF	TGCGCCAGCAGTCAATGGATGAGCAATGAGCAGTTCTTC
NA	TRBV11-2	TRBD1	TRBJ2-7	CASSFNVAGGPYEQYF	TGTGCCAGCAGTTTCAACGTGGCAGGGGGCCCCTACGAGCAGTACTTC